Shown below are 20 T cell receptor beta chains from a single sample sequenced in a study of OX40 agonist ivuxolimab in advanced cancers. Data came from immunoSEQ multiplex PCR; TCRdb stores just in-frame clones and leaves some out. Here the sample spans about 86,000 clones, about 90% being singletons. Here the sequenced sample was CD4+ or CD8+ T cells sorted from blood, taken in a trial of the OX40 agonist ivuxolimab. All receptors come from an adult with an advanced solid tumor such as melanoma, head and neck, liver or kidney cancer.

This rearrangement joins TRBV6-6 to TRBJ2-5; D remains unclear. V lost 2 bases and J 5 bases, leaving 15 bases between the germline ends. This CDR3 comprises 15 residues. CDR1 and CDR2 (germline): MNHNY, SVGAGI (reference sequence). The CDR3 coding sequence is TGTGCCAGCAGTTACGGTGTACAGACCTCGGAGACCCAGTACTTC. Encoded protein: CASSYGVQTSETQYF.

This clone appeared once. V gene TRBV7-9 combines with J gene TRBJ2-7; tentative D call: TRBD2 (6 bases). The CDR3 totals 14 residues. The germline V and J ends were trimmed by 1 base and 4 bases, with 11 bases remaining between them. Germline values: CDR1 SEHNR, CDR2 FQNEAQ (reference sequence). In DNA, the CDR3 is TGTGCCAGCAGCTTAGTAGTTGCGGGGTACGAGCAGTACTTC. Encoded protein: CASSLVVAGYEQYF.

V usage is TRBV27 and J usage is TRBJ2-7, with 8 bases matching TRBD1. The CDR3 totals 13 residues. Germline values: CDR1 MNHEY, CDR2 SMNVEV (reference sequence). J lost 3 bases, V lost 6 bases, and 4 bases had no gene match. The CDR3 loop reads CASRGDRFYEQYF. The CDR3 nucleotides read TGTGCCAGCAGGGGGGACAGGTTCTACGAGCAGTACTTC.

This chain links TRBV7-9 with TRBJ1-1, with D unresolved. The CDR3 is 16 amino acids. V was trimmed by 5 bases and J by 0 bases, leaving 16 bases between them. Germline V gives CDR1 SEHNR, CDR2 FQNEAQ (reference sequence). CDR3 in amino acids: CASSPTDLDMNTEAFF. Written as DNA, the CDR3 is TGTGCCAGCAGCCCTACGGACCTAGACATGAACACTGAAGCTTTCTTT.

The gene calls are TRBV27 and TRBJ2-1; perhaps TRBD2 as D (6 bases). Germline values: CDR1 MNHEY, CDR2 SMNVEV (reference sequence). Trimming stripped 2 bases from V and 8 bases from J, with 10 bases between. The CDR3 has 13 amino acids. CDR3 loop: CASSLRERDEQFF. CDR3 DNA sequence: TGTGCCAGCAGTTTACGGGAGAGGGATGAGCAGTTCTTC.

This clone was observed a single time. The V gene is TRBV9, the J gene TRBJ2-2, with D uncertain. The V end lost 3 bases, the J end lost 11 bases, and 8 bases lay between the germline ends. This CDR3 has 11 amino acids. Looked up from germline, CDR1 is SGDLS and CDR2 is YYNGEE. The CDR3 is CASSAGGELFF. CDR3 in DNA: TGTGCCAGCAGCGCCGGTGGAGAGCTGTTTTTT.

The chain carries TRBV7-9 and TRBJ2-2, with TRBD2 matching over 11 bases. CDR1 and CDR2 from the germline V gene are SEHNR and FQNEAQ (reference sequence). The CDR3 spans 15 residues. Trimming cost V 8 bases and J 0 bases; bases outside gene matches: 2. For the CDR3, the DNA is TGTGCCAGCCATAGCGGGAGGGCGAACACCGGGGAGCTGTTTTTT. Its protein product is CASHSGRANTGELFF. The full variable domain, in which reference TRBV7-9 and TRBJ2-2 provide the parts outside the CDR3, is DTGVSQNPRHKITKRGQNVTFRCDPISEHNRLYWYRQTLGQGPEFLTYFQNEAQLEKSRLLSDRFSAERPKGSFSTLEIQRTEQGDSAMYLCASHSGRANTGELFFGEGSRLTVL.

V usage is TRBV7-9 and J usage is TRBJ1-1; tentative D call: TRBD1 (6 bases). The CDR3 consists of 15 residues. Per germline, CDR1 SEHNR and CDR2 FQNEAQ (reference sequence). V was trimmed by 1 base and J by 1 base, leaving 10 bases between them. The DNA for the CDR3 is TGTGCCAGCAGCTTAGACAGGGCCGGGAACACTGAAGCTTTCTTT. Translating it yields CASSLDRAGNTEAFF.

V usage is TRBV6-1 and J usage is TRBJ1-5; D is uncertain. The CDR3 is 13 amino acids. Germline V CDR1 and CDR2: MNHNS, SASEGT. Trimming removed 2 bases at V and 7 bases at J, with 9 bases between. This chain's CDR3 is CASSESLRQPQHF. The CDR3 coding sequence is TGTGCCAGCAGTGAATCGTTAAGGCAGCCCCAGCATTTT.

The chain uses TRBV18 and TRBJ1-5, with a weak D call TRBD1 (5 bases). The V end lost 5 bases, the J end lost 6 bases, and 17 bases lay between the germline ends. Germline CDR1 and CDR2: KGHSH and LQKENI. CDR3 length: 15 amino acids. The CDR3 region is CASSETPGQAQPQHF. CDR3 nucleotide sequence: TGTGCCAGCTCAGAAACCCCAGGGCAGGCTCAGCCCCAGCATTTT.

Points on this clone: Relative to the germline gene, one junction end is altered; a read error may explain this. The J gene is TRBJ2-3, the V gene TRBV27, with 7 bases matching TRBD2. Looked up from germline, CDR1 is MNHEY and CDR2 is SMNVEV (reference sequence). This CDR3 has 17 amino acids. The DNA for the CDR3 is TGTGCCAGCAGTTTTGGCGTGGCTAGCGGACCCTCAGAGACGCAGTATTTT. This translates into CASSFGVASGPSETQYF.

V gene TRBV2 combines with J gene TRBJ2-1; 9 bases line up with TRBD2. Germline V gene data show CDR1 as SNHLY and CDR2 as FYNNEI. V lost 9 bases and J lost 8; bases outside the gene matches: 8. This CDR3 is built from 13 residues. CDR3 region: CARSSGSADEQFF. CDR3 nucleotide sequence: TGTGCCAGAAGTAGCGGGAGTGCGGATGAGCAGTTCTTC.

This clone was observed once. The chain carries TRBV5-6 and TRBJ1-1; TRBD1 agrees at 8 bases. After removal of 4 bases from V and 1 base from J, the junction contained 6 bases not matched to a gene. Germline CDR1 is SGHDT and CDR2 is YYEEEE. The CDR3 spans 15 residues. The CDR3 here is CASSRGGQGNTEAFF. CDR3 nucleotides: TGTGCCAGCAGCCGGGGAGGACAGGGGAACACTGAAGCTTTCTTT.

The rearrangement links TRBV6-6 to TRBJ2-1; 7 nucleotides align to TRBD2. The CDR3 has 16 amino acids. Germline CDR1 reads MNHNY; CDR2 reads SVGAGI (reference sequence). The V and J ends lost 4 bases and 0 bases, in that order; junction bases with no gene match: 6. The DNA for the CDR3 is TGTGCCAGCAGTTTTTCTAGCGGAAGCTCCTACAATGAGCAGTTCTTC. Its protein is CASSFSSGSSYNEQFF.

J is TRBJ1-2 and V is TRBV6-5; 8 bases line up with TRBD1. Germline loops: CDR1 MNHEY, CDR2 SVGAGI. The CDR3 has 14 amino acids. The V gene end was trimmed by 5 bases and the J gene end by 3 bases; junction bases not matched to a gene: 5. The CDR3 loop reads CASSAGQAYYGYTF. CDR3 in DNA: TGTGCCAGCAGTGCGGGACAGGCCTACTATGGCTACACCTTC.

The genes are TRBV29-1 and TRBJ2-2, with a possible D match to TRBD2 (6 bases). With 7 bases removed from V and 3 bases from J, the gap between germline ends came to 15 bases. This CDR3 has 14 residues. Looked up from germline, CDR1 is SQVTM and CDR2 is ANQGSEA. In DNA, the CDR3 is TGCAGCGCTGGGGCGGGAATCCACACCGGGGAGCTGTTTTTT. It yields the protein CSAGAGIHTGELFF.

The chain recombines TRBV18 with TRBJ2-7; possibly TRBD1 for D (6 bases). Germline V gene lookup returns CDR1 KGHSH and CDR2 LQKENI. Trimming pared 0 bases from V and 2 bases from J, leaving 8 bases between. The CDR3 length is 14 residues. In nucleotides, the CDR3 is TGTGCCAGCTCACCACCTAAGGGGGCCTACGAGCAGTACTTC. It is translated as CASSPPKGAYEQYF.

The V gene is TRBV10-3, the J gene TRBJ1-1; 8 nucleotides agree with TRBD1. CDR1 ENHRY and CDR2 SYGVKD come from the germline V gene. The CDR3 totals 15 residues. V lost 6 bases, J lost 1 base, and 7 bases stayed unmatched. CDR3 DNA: TGTGCCATCAGAAAGACAGGGGACGAGAACACTGAAGCTTTCTTT. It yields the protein CAIRKTGDENTEAFF.

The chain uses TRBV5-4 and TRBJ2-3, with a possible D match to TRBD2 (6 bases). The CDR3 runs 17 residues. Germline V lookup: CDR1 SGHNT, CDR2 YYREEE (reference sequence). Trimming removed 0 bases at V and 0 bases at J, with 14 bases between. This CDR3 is CASSLAGGDPSTDTQYF. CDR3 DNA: TGTGCCAGCAGCTTGGCCGGCGGGGATCCTAGCACAGATACGCAGTATTTT.

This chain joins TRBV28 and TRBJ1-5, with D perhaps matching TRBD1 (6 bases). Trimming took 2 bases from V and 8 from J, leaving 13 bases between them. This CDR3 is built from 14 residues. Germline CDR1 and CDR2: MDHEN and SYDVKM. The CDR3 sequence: CASSLEAGAEPQHF. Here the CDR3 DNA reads TGTGCCAGCAGTTTAGAGGCAGGGGCAGAGCCCCAGCATTTT.